These 21 T cell receptor beta chains were sequenced from one sample in a study of cytomegalovirus exposure and HLA in healthy donors. 13 Jbeta primers and 60 Vbeta primers were used for the PCR. Clones were sequenced by immunoSEQ multiplex PCR, and TCRdb holds only the in-frame ones, with some missing. The table shows approximately 160,000 clones, with 65% to 80% occurring only once. The source material was PBMCs. The receptors were sampled from a man between 18 and 29 years old in good health and CMV-seropositive.

This clone was recorded a few times. The rearrangement uses TRBV7-8 and TRBJ2-7, with D unresolved. Germline V gene sequence: CDR1 SGHVS, CDR2 FQNEAQ. The CDR3 contains 16 residues. Trimming left V 1 base short and J 0 bases short, with 13 bases between. CDR3 DNA sequence: TGTGCCAGCAGCTTAGGACAACCATTTGGCTCCTACGAGCAGTACGTC. Protein sequence: CASSLGQPFGSYEQYV.

This chain links TRBV4-1 with TRBJ2-5, with TRBD2 matching over 10 bases. In germline, CDR1 is MGHRA, CDR2 YSYEKL. The length of the CDR3 is 17 residues. Losses at the gene ends were 4 bases for V and 1 base for J; bases not matched to a gene: 9. CDR3 sequence: CASSRTRTSGAQETQYF. The CDR3, as DNA: TGCGCCAGCAGCCGCACGAGGACTAGCGGAGCCCAAGAGACCCAGTACTTC.

The chain links TRBV19 to TRBJ1-1, with TRBD1 identical over 9 bases. CDR1 is LNHDA and CDR2 is SQIVND in the germline V gene (reference sequence). The CDR3 runs 15 residues. The V segment lost 4 bases and the J segment 5 bases; nucleotides outside the gene matches: 8. The CDR3 sequence is CASSTYQTGGTEAFF. CDR3 DNA: TGTGCCAGTAGTACCTACCAGACAGGGGGGACTGAAGCTTTCTTT.

V and J are TRBV6-4 and TRBJ2-2; D is uncertain. The CDR3 has 15 residues. Deletions cut 10 bases from V and 3 bases from J, with 18 bases between. Germline V CDR1 and CDR2: MRHNA, SNTAGT. The CDR3 DNA reads TGTGCCACTCGACCTGGCGCGGTTGACACCGGGGAGCTGTTTTTT. Translation gives CATRPGAVDTGELFF.

V and J are TRBV18 and TRBJ1-2; D is perhaps TRBD1 (5 bases). The CDR3 spans 15 residues. Germline V gene data show CDR1 as KGHSH and CDR2 as LQKENI. V lost 5 bases and J 0 bases, leaving 13 bases between the germline ends. The CDR3 reads CASSSDSLANYGYTF. For the CDR3, the DNA is TGTGCCAGCTCATCCGACAGTCTAGCTAACTATGGCTACACCTTC.

CDR3 residues: CASSVTSGMADTQYF. The CDR3 DNA sequence: TGCGCCAGCAGCGTTACTAGCGGGATGGCGGATACGCAGTATTTT. The chain recombines TRBV5-1 with TRBJ2-3, with 10 nucleotides matching TRBD2. Trimming removed 4 bases from V and 6 bases from J; junction bases left unmatched: 8. The CDR3 has 15 residues. Germline V gene lookup returns CDR1 SGHRS and CDR2 YFSETQ.

The genes are TRBV7-9 and TRBJ1-5; unclear D gene. Germline V lookup: CDR1 SEHNR, CDR2 FQNEAQ (reference sequence). Trimming stripped 5 bases from V and 0 bases from J, with 14 bases between. The CDR3 sequence is 16 residues long. CDR3 sequence reads: CASSPPLDGSNQPQHF. In DNA, the CDR3 is TGTGCCAGCAGCCCACCTCTAGACGGTAGCAATCAGCCCCAGCATTTT.

This clone appeared a few times. V is TRBV2 and J is TRBJ2-5; TRBD1 is a possible D gene (5 bases). The germline gives CDR1 SNHLY, CDR2 FYNNEI. This CDR3 spans 15 amino acids. Trimming left V 2 bases short and J 7 bases short, with 17 bases between. CDR3 loop: CASSEFLDGAGTQYF. CDR3 DNA sequence: TGTGCCAGCAGTGAATTTCTGGATGGGGCAGGGACCCAGTACTTC.

The chain links TRBV9 to TRBJ1-2, with D perhaps TRBD1 (6 bases). The V end was cut by 4 bases, the J end by 0 bases, with 10 bases between. Germline V gives CDR1 SGDLS, CDR2 YYNGEE. The CDR3 has 14 amino acids. The CDR3 coding sequence is TGTGCCAGCAGCCCAGGACAGTCTAACTATGGCTACACCTTC. Translation gives CASSPGQSNYGYTF.

The chain combines TRBV6-1 with TRBJ1-1; D is possibly TRBD1 (6 bases). CDR1 is MNHNS and CDR2 is SASEGT in the germline V gene. Trimming pared 1 base from V and 4 bases from J, leaving 13 bases between. The CDR3 is 15 residues long. CDR3 sequence (DNA): TGTGCCAGCAGTGAAGGGGGCAGGGGATTCACTGAAGCTTTCTTT. Protein sequence: CASSEGGRGFTEAFF.

The chain links TRBV7-9 to TRBJ1-1, with 9 bases lining up with TRBD1. Per the germline V gene, CDR1 is SEHNR and CDR2 is FQNEAQ (reference sequence). The CDR3 consists of 13 residues. Germline trimming cut 5 bases from V and 9 bases from J; bases unmatched to any gene: 7. The CDR3 sequence: CASSGTGNSKAFF. CDR3 nucleotides: TGTGCCAGCAGCGGGACAGGGAATAGTAAAGCTTTCTTT.

This clone has just a few counts. The chain couples TRBV5-1 to TRBJ1-4; D unresolved. The CDR3 runs to 14 residues. V shed 3 bases and J shed 5 bases, with 11 bases lying between them. Germline assignment: CDR1 SGHRS and CDR2 YFSETQ. Here the CDR3 reads CASSSGSSNEKLFF. DNA for the CDR3: TGCGCCAGCAGCTCCGGGTCCTCAAATGAAAAACTGTTTTTT.

This sequence joins TRBV5-1 and TRBJ2-1; the match to TRBD2 covers 8 bases. Germline values: CDR1 SGHRS, CDR2 YFSETQ. The CDR3 totals 16 residues. J was trimmed by 3 bases and V by 4 bases; bases with no gene match: 9. CDR3 residues: CASSGPTGGGYNEQFF. The CDR3, as DNA: TGCGCCAGCAGCGGACCAACCGGGGGGGGCTACAATGAGCAGTTCTTC.

This rearrangement joins TRBV7-2 to TRBJ1-2; no firm D call. Trimming cost V 3 bases and J 6 bases, with 20 bases left between them. Per germline, CDR1 SGHTA and CDR2 FQGNSA. This CDR3 comprises 16 residues. This chain's CDR3 is CASSLSQVMLENGYTF. CDR3 bases: TGTGCCAGCAGCTTGTCCCAGGTTATGCTTGAGAATGGCTACACCTTC.

The chain uses TRBV7-9 and TRBJ1-2; possible D gene TRBD1, 5 bases. This CDR3 has 13 residues. Germline loops: CDR1 SEHNR, CDR2 FQNEAQ (reference sequence). V gave up 8 bases and J gave up 6 bases, with 16 bases separating them. CDR3 region: CASGSAGGNGYTF. DNA for the CDR3: TGTGCCAGCGGCTCAGCGGGGGGAAATGGCTACACCTTC.

The CDR3 loop reads CASSSQTGANVLTF. DNA for the CDR3: TGTGCCAGCTCATCTCAGACTGGGGCCAACGTCCTGACTTTC. The chain joins TRBV18 to TRBJ2-6; D uncertain. The CDR3 contains 14 residues. Germline CDR1 and CDR2: KGHSH and LQKENI. The V end lost 5 bases, the J end lost 2 bases, and 7 bases lay between the germline ends.

V usage is TRBV28 and J usage is TRBJ1-1; D unresolved. This CDR3 contains 13 residues. V was pared by 6 bases and J by 1 base, with 9 bases between. Germline CDR1 reads MDHEN; CDR2 reads SYDVKM. In DNA, the CDR3 is TGTGCCAGCAGCGGGAGGCAGAACACTGAAGCTTTCTTT. Amino acid sequence: CASSGRQNTEAFF.

The rearrangement links TRBV30 to TRBJ2-5, with 7 bases matching TRBD2. The junction had 7 bases not matched to a gene; V was cut back by 2 bases and J by 10 bases. The CDR3 covers 12 residues. Looked up from germline, CDR1 is GTSNPN and CDR2 is SVGIG (reference sequence). In DNA, the CDR3 is TGTGCCTGGAGTTCTGGGAGGGACTGCCAGTACTTC. It encodes CAWSSGRDCQYF. Combining the CDR3 with reference TRBV30 and TRBJ2-5 gives the whole variable domain SQTIHQWPATLVQPVGSPLSLECTVEGTSNPNLYWYRQAAGRGLQLLFYSVGIGQISSEVPQNLSASRPQDRQFILSSKKLLLSDSGFYLCAWSSGRDCQYFGPGTRLLVL.

J is TRBJ1-2 and V is TRBV6-1; 9 nucleotides line up with TRBD1. Germline values: CDR1 MNHNS, CDR2 SASEGT. The ends lost 5 bases at V and 2 bases at J; junction bases unmatched: 3. The CDR3 sequence is 14 residues long. The CDR3 is CASSRDRENYGYTF. As DNA, the CDR3 is TGTGCCAGCAGTCGGGACAGGGAGAACTATGGCTACACCTTC.

The chain carries TRBV30 and TRBJ2-3; D may be TRBD2 (6 bases). This CDR3 has 16 residues. V was clipped by 2 bases and J by 2 bases, with 17 bases between them. Germline lookup yields CDR1 GTSNPN and CDR2 SVGIG (reference sequence). The CDR3 nucleotides read TGTGCCTGGAGTAGTTTGATAGCGGAGATCACAGATACGCAGTATTTT. It is translated as CAWSSLIAEITDTQYF.

V and J are TRBV18 and TRBJ1-4; a weak D match, TRBD1 (6 bases). V was trimmed by 0 bases and J by 3 bases, leaving 17 bases between them. In germline, CDR1 is KGHSH, CDR2 LQKENI. The CDR3 has 18 residues. The CDR3 reads CASSPPGALGLSNEKLFF. The CDR3 coding sequence is TGTGCCAGCTCACCACCGGGGGCCTTAGGCCTCTCTAATGAAAAACTGTTTTTT.